The T cell receptor (beta chain) under discussion was sequenced for a study of T-cell reconstitution after alpha-beta-depleted transplantation in children. Between the trimmed V and J ends, which lost 8 bases and 5 bases, there was a span of 14 bases. This CDR3 spans 13 amino acids. CDR1 is SGHTA, CDR2 FQGNSA, per germline. This clonotype was seen only a few times. A TCRbeta library incorporating unique molecular identifiers was prepared. Via MiXCR, TCRdb re-called the PCR reads, giving one row per CDR3 protein. The data contain 490,000 or so distinct CDR3 sequences, roughly a tenth of them seen just once; the ten biggest clones take up roughly 2.1%.

The gene calls are TRBV7-2 and TRBJ2-3; possibly TRBD1 or TRBD2 for D (6 bases each). The sample here was PBMCs, taken before TCRalphabeta/CD19-depleted stem cell transplant. The clonotype was recovered from a child aged 2 to 10 with inherited bone marrow failure, due to receive a stem cell transplant. In nucleotides, the CDR3 is TGTGCCAGCCGATTGGGGGGCGGAGATACGCAGTATTTT. This encodes CASRLGGGDTQYF.